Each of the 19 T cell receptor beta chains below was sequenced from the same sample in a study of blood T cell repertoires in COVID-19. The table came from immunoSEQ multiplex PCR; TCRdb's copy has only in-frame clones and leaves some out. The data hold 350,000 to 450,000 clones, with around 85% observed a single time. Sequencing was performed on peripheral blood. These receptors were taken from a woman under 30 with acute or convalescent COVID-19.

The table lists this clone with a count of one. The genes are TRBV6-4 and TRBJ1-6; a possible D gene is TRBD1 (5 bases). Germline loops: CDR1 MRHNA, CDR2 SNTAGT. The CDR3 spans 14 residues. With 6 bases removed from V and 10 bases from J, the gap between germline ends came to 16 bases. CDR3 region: CASRKSGLQSPLHF. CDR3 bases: TGTGCCAGCAGGAAGTCAGGGCTCCAATCACCCCTCCACTTT.

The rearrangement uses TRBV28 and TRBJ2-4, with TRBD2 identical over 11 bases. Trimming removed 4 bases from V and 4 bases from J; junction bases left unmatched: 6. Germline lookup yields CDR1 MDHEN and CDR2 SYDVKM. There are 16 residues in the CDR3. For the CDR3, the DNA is TGTGCCAGCAGTTCTCCATCTAGCGGGAGGAAAAACATTCAGTACTTC. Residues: CASSSPSSGRKNIQYF. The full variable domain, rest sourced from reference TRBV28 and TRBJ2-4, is DVKVTQSSRYLVKRTGEKVFLECVQDMDHENMFWYRQDPGLGLRLIYFSYDVKMKEKGDIPEGYSVSREKKERFSLILESASTNQTSMYLCASSSPSSGRKNIQYFGAGTRLSVL.

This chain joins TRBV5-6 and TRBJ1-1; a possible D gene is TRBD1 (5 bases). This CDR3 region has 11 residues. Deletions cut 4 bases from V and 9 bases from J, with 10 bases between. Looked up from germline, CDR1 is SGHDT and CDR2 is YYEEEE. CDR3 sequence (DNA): TGTGCCAGCAGCGCGGGGGATAAAGCTTTCTTT. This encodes CASSAGDKAFF.

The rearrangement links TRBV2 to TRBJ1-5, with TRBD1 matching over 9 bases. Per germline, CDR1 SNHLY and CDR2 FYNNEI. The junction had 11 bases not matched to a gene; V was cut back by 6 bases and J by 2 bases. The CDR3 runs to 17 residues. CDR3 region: CASSAGTGFHGNQPQHF. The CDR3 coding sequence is TGTGCCAGCAGCGCCGGGACAGGGTTTCATGGCAATCAGCCCCAGCATTTT.

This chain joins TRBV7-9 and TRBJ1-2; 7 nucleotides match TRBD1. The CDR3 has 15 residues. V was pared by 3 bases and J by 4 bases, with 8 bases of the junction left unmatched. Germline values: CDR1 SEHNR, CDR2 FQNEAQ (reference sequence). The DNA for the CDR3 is TGTGCCAGCAGCTTCGGGGACAGTTCTCTCTATGGCTACACCTTC. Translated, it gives CASSFGDSSLYGYTF.

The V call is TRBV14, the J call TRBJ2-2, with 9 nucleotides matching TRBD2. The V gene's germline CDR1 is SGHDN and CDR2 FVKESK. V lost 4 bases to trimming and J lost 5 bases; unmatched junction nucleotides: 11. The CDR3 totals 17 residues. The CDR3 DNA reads TGTGCCAGCAGCCTCACTCTAGCGGGACGGGTAACCGGGGAGCTGTTTTTT. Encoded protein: CASSLTLAGRVTGELFF. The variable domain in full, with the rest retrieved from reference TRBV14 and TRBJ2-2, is EAGVTQFPSHSVIEKGQTVTLRCDPISGHDNLYWYRRVMGKEIKFLLHFVKESKQDESGMPNNRFLAERTGGTYSTLKVQPAELEDSGVYFCASSLTLAGRVTGELFFGEGSRLTVL.

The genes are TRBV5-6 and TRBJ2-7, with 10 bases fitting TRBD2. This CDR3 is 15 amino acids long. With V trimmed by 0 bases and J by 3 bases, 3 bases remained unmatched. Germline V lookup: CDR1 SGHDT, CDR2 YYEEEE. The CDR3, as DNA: TGTGCCAGCAGCTTGGGTAGCGGGAGGATCTACGAGCAGTACTTC. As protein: CASSLGSGRIYEQYF.

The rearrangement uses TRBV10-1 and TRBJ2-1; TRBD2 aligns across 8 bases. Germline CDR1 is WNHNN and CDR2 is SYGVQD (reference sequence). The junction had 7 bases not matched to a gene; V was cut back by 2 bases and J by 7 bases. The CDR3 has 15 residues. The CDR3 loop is CASSETSGGGNEQFF. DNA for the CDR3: TGCGCCAGCAGTGAGACTAGCGGAGGGGGGAATGAGCAGTTCTTC.

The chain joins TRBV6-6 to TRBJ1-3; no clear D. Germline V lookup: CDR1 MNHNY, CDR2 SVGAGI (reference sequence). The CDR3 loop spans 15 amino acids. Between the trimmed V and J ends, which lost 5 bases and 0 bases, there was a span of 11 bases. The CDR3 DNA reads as TGTGCCAGCAGTATCCCCGGGAGCTCTGGAAACACCATATATTTT. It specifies CASSIPGSSGNTIYF.

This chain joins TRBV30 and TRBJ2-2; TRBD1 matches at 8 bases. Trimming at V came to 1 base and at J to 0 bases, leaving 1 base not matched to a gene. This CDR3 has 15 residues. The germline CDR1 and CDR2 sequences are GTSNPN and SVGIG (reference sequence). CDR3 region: CAWSGQGPNTGELFF. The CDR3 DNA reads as TGTGCCTGGAGTGGACAGGGGCCGAACACCGGGGAGCTGTTTTTT.

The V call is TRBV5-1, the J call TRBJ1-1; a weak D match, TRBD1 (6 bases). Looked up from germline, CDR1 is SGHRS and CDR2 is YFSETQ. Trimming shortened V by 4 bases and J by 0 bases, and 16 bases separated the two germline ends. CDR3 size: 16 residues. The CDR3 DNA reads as TGCGCCAGCAGCCCAAGGGGGGGGGACATGAACACTGAAGCTTTCTTT. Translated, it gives CASSPRGGDMNTEAFF.

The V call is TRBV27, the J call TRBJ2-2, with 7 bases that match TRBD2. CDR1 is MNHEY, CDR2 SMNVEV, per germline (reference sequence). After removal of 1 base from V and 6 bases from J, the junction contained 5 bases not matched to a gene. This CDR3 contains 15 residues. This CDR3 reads CASSLLAGVPGELFF. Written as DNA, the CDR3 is TGTGCCAGCAGTTTATTGGCGGGAGTTCCCGGGGAGCTGTTTTTT.

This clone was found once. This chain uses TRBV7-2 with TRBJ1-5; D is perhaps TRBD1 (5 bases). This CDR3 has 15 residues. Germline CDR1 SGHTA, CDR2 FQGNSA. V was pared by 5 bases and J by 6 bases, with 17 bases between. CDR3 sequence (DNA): TGTGCCAGCAGCAACGTGGGAGGGGCAGGTCAGCCCCAGCATTTT. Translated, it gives CASSNVGGAGQPQHF.

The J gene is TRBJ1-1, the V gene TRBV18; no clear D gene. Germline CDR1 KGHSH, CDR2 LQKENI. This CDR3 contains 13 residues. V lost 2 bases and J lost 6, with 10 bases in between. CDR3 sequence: CASSPDVGSEAFF. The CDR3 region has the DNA TGTGCCAGCTCACCAGACGTCGGGTCTGAAGCTTTCTTT.

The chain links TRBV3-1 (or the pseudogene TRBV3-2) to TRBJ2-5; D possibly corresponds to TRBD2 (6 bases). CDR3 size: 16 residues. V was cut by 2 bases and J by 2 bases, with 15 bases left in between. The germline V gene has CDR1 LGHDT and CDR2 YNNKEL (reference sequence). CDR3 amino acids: CASSQLGGPGQETQYF. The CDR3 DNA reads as TGTGCCAGCAGCCAACTAGGAGGGCCGGGACAAGAGACCCAGTACTTC.

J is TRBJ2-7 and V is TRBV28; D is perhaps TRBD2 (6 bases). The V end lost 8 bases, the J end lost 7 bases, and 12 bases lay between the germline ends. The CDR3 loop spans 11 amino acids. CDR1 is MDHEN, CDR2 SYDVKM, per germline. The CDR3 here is CASGAGREQYF. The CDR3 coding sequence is TGTGCCAGCGGGGCGGGAAGGGAGCAGTACTTC.

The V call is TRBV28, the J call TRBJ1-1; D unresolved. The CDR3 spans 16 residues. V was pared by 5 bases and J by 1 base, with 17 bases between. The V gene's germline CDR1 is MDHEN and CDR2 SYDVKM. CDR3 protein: CASSPNLPQRNTEAFF. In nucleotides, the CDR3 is TGTGCCAGCAGTCCAAATCTTCCTCAGCGGAACACTGAAGCTTTCTTT. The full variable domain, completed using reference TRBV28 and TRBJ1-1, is DVKVTQSSRYLVKRTGEKVFLECVQDMDHENMFWYRQDPGLGLRLIYFSYDVKMKEKGDIPEGYSVSREKKERFSLILESASTNQTSMYLCASSPNLPQRNTEAFFGQGTRLTVV.

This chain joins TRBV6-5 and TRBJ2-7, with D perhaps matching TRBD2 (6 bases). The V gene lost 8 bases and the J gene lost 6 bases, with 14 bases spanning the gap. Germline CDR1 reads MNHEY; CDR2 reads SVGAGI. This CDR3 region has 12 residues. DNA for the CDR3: TGTGCCAGCTCGGACGGGAGCGGCGAGCAGTACTTC. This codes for CASSDGSGEQYF.

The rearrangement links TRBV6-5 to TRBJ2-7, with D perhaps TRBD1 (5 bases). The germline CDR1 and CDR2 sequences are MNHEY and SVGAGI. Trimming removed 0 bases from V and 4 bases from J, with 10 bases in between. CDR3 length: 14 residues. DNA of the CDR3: TGTGCCAGCAGTTACTCGAGCCAGGGTTACGAGCAGTACTTC. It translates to CASSYSSQGYEQYF.